Sequencing of this T cell receptor beta chain was carried out in a study of T cells in Graves' hyperthyroidism and ophthalmopathy. PBMCs were sourced from approximately 10 ml fresh peripheral blood. Notes on this clonotype: Its antigen is not known.

Researchers took RNA transcripts and amplified the TCR beta CDR3 regions from them. TCR CDR3 underwent first-round RT-PCR with the HTBI primer set. Using its own MiXCR run on the multiplex PCR reads, TCRdb lists one record per CDR3 protein. Of 410,000 or so distinct CDR3 sequences in the sample, roughly 15% were seen once. This CDR3 has 17 residues. V was clipped by 1 base and J by 0 bases; unmatched bases: 6. The germline gives CDR1 SGHNT, CDR2 YENEEA. Study results and limitations: The model forecast ophthalmopathy, anticipating it by a median around 6.4 months before onset. Researchers report that a 13 V-J model separated ophthalmopathy from stable hyperthyroidism. Most thyroid clonotypes expanded above 0.001 were also detected in blood.

This TCR came from a man younger than 35 with Graves' ophthalmopathy. The sequenced sample consisted of blood. The chain employs TRBV11-3 and TRBJ1-5; TRBD1 matches at 7 bases. The CDR3 DNA reads as TGTGCCAGCAGCTTAGGACAGGGAGCCGATAGCAATCAGCCCCAGCATTTT. As protein: CASSLGQGADSNQPQHF.